This entry lists 21 T cell receptor beta chains sequenced from one sample in a study of cytomegalovirus exposure and HLA in healthy donors. The PCR employed 60 Vbeta primers together with 13 Jbeta primers. Assay: immunoSEQ multiplex PCR; the TCRdb copy retains only in-frame clones and omits some. The data contain about 190,000 clones, roughly 80% of them singletons. What was sequenced was PBMCs. These receptors originate from a man in his forties or fifties in good health and CMV-seropositive.

This chain links TRBV5-4 with TRBJ2-3; a possible D gene is TRBD2 (6 bases). CDR1 SGHNT and CDR2 YYREEE come from the germline V gene (reference sequence). The CDR3 extends over 14 amino acids. Trimming pared 4 bases from V and 6 bases from J, leaving 15 bases between. CDR3 in amino acids: CASSTERAVDTQYF. The CDR3 DNA is TGTGCCAGCAGCACCGAGCGGGCTGTGGATACGCAGTATTTT.

The table lists this clone with a few counts. The chain joins TRBV5-4 to TRBJ1-5; 9 bases match TRBD1. The V segment lost 4 bases and the J segment 5 bases; nucleotides outside the gene matches: 4. The CDR3 is 14 residues long. The germline V gene has CDR1 SGHNT and CDR2 YYREEE (reference sequence). The CDR3 DNA is TGTGCCAGCAGCCAACAGGGGGCACATCAGCCCCAGCATTTT. Translated: CASSQQGAHQPQHF.

This chain joins TRBV6-6 and TRBJ2-1; TRBD2 is a possible D gene (7 bases). Trimming took off 6 bases at V and 4 bases at J, with 16 bases between the two ends. CDR1 is MNHNY, CDR2 SVGAGI, per germline (reference sequence). The CDR3 extends over 15 amino acids. This CDR3 reads CASSPPGGFYNEQFF. The CDR3 DNA is TGTGCCAGCAGCCCTCCGGGGGGCTTTTACAATGAGCAGTTCTTC.

The V and J genes are TRBV4-3 and TRBJ2-1, with a tentative D call TRBD1 (5 bases). The CDR3 is made up of 13 amino acids. Germline V CDR1 and CDR2: LGHNA, YSLEER. The germline V and J ends were trimmed by 2 bases and 9 bases, with 11 bases remaining between them. In nucleotides, the CDR3 is TGCGCCAGCAGCCAAACGACAGATAGTGAGCAGTTCTTC. Translating gives CASSQTTDSEQFF.

V usage is TRBV19 and J usage is TRBJ2-7; 7 nucleotides agree with TRBD1. The germline gives CDR1 LNHDA, CDR2 SQIVND (reference sequence). Unmatched junction bases numbered 7, after V lost 3 bases and J lost 5 bases. This CDR3 comprises 14 residues. CDR3 protein: CASSIRSGGNEQYF. The DNA of the CDR3 is TGTGCCAGTAGTATTAGGTCAGGGGGAAACGAGCAGTACTTC.

The CDR3 bases are TGTGCCAGCAGTTTAATGGCTAGCGGAGAGGAGACCCAGTACTTC. It translates to CASSLMASGEETQYF. The chain joins TRBV27 to TRBJ2-5; 7 positions agree with TRBD2. V gave up 2 bases and J gave up 5 bases; unmatched junction bases: 8. This CDR3 is 15 amino acids long. Germline V gene sequence: CDR1 MNHEY, CDR2 SMNVEV (reference sequence).

The rearrangement joins TRBV7-2 to TRBJ2-1, with TRBD2 matching over 9 bases. V lost 6 bases to trimming and J lost 1 base; unmatched junction nucleotides: 7. CDR1 and CDR2 from the germline V gene are SGHTA and FQGNSA. The CDR3 has 16 amino acids. The CDR3 DNA sequence: TGTGCCAGCAGTTATGGACTAGCGACTTCCTACAATGAGCAGTTCTTC. This translates into CASSYGLATSYNEQFF.

The chain couples TRBV18 to TRBJ1-5, with 9 positions matching TRBD1. The length of the CDR3 is 16 residues. Looked up from germline, CDR1 is KGHSH and CDR2 is LQKENI. With V trimmed by 3 bases and J by 7 bases, 10 bases remained unmatched. The CDR3 here is CASSPGTTGGGQPQHF. In DNA form, the CDR3 reads TGTGCCAGCTCACCTGGGACTACAGGGGGCGGCCAGCCCCAGCATTTT.

The rearrangement links TRBV7-2 to TRBJ2-3; 9 bases are shared with TRBD2. The length of the CDR3 is 15 residues. CDR1 is SGHTA, CDR2 FQGNSA, per germline. Trimming took 2 bases from V and 3 from J; bases not matched to a gene: 3. The chain's CDR3 is CASSLQAGGTDTQYF. The CDR3 DNA is TGTGCCAGCAGCTTACAAGCGGGAGGAACAGATACGCAGTATTTT.

V and J are TRBV18 and TRBJ1-2; 10 nucleotides agree with TRBD1. The germline V gene encodes CDR1 KGHSH and CDR2 LQKENI. The CDR3 sequence is 15 residues long. The V and J ends lost 3 bases and 2 bases, in that order; junction bases with no gene match: 3. This CDR3 reads CASSPGQGGNYGYTF. For the CDR3, the DNA is TGTGCCAGCTCACCCGGACAGGGGGGGAACTATGGCTACACCTTC.

Details on this clone: The sample carries other DNA sequences with the same CDR3. The V and J genes are TRBV18 and TRBJ2-7, with 7 bases fitting TRBD1. Trimming took 2 bases from V and 0 from J; bases not matched to a gene: 1. Germline-derived CDR1 and CDR2 are KGHSH and LQKENI. The CDR3 loop spans 14 amino acids. Here the CDR3 reads CASSPRDSSYEQYF. Here the CDR3 DNA reads TGTGCCAGCTCACCAAGGGACAGCTCCTACGAGCAGTACTTC.

The CDR3 protein is CASSLDHLRDSTYEQYF. As DNA, the CDR3 is TGCGCCAGCAGCTTGGATCATCTGAGGGACTCAACCTACGAGCAGTACTTC. The chain links TRBV5-1 to TRBJ2-7; a possible D gene is TRBD2 (6 bases). Trimming removed 0 bases from V and 2 bases from J, with 18 bases in between. The germline gives CDR1 SGHRS, CDR2 YFSETQ. CDR3 length: 17 residues.

This chain uses TRBV29-1 with TRBJ2-5; D gene uncertain. The germline V and J ends were trimmed by 7 bases and 11 bases, with 17 bases remaining between them. This CDR3 is 11 amino acids long. From germline, CDR1 is SQVTM and CDR2 ANQGSEA. CDR3 residues: CSAGSSNEQYF. CDR3 sequence (DNA): TGCAGCGCCGGGTCCTCTAATGAGCAGTACTTC.

The rearrangement uses TRBV13 and TRBJ1-2; 7 bases map to TRBD1. The germline gives CDR1 PRHDT, CDR2 FYEKMQ (reference sequence). V lost 4 bases, J lost 3 bases, and 5 bases stayed unmatched. The CDR3 has 14 residues. CDR3: CASSSPGTDYGYTF. The CDR3 DNA reads as TGTGCCAGCAGCTCCCCCGGGACAGACTATGGCTACACCTTC.

The V call is TRBV7-9, the J call TRBJ2-7, with a tentative D call TRBD2 (6 bases). CDR3 size: 14 residues. Germline CDR1 reads SEHNR; CDR2 reads FQNEAQ (reference sequence). Trimming shortened V by 6 bases and J by 4 bases, and 16 bases separated the two germline ends. CDR3 loop: CASSSTGTVYEQYF. CDR3 nucleotides: TGTGCCAGCAGTTCAACCGGGACTGTGTACGAGCAGTACTTC.

The J gene is TRBJ1-2, the V gene TRBV30; 11 bases align to TRBD1. This CDR3 contains 14 residues. The junction had 5 bases not matched to a gene; V was cut back by 3 bases and J by 5 bases. Germline V gives CDR1 GTSNPN, CDR2 SVGIG (reference sequence). CDR3: CAWSGQGAKYGYTF. As DNA, the CDR3 is TGTGCCTGGAGCGGACAGGGGGCAAAGTATGGCTACACCTTC.

The CDR3: CASSLERETDTQYF. The CDR3 DNA is TGTGCCAGCAGCTTAGAGCGGGAGACAGATACGCAGTATTTT. The V call is TRBV11-2, the J call TRBJ2-3; 7 bases are shared with TRBD2. Germline CDR1 is SGHAT and CDR2 is FQNNGV. This CDR3 is built from 14 residues. The V gene end was trimmed by 0 bases and the J gene end by 3 bases; junction bases not matched to a gene: 0.

The chain combines TRBV11-2 with TRBJ1-6, with 8 bases aligning to TRBD1. The ends lost 5 bases at V and 6 bases at J; junction bases unmatched: 3. Germline V gene data show CDR1 as SGHAT and CDR2 as FQNNGV. There are 14 residues in the CDR3. CDR3 DNA: TGTGCCAGCAGCCTAACAGGGGGTAATTCACCCCTCCACTTT. Amino acids: CASSLTGGNSPLHF. Combining the CDR3 with reference TRBV11-2 and TRBJ1-6 gives the whole variable domain EAGVAQSPRYKIIEKRQSVAFWCNPISGHATLYWYQQILGQGPKLLIQFQNNGVVDDSQLPKDRFSAERLKGVDSTLKIQPAKLEDSAVYLCASSLTGGNSPLHFGNGTRLTVT.

This clone was observed a single time. The chain is built from TRBV5-3 and TRBJ2-7, with 8 bases identical to TRBD1. TRBV5-3 is identified as an open reading frame with a role that is uncertain. The V gene end was trimmed by 3 bases and the J gene end by 2 bases; junction bases not matched to a gene: 7. This CDR3 has 15 residues. CDR3 nucleotides: TGTGCCAGAAGCTCCGGGACAGGAAAAACCTACGAGCAGTACTTC. Amino acids: CARSSGTGKTYEQYF.

The chain carries TRBV27 and TRBJ2-7; 10 bases fit TRBD2. Germline CDR1 reads MNHEY; CDR2 reads SMNVEV (reference sequence). V was clipped by 2 bases and J by 3 bases; unmatched bases: 7. This CDR3 has 16 amino acids. CDR3 nucleotides: TGTGCCAGCAGTTTAAAGGGGTCTAGCGGGGGCTACGAGCAGTACTTC. Its translation is CASSLKGSSGGYEQYF.

Points on this clone: Germline and junction disagree at one end, which may indicate a read error. The chain links TRBV7-9 to TRBJ2-1; tentative D call: TRBD2 (7 bases). The CDR3 has 15 residues. CDR1 is SEHNR, CDR2 FQNEAQ, per germline (reference sequence). The CDR3, as DNA: TGTGTCAGCGGAGGGGGGGCAGTAGCCTACAATGAGCAGTTCTTC. It is translated as CVSGGGAVAYNEQFF.